Listed here are 8 T cell receptor beta chains from one sample, sequenced in a study of blood T cell repertoires in COVID-19. Repertoires were generated with immunoSEQ multiplex PCR, while TCRdb's copy carries only in-frame clones and drops some. This table holds about 170,000 clones, about nine tenths found once. Sequencing was carried out using peripheral blood. Receptors originate from a man aged 70-80 years with acute or convalescent COVID-19.

The V and J genes are TRBV15 and TRBJ2-3; tentative D call: TRBD1 (5 bases). V was shortened by 3 bases and J by 0 bases, with 13 bases between the two germline ends. Germline CDR1 reads LNHNV; CDR2 reads YYDKDF (reference sequence). The CDR3 runs to 16 residues. The CDR3 reads CATSRLGVRSTDTQYF. The CDR3 nucleotides are TGTGCCACCAGCAGGTTAGGGGTCAGGAGCACAGATACGCAGTATTTT.

The V and J genes are TRBV5-1 and TRBJ2-7; a possible D gene is TRBD2 (5 bases). The CDR3 covers 14 residues. Deletions cut 0 bases from V and 11 bases from J, with 18 bases between. The germline gives CDR1 SGHRS, CDR2 YFSETQ. The CDR3 bases are TGCGCCAGCAGCTTGGATCCAGTAACCCCGGAGGAGTACTTC. Protein sequence: CASSLDPVTPEEYF.

For the CDR3, the DNA is TGTGCCAGCAGCTTCTCTAGCGGAGGAGGAACCGGGGAGCTGTTTTTT. This gives the protein CASSFSSGGGTGELFF. V and J are TRBV7-9 and TRBJ2-2, with 7 bases fitting TRBD2. V shed 3 bases, J shed 5 bases, and the junction held 9 bases outside the gene matches. Germline V gives CDR1 SEHNR, CDR2 FQNEAQ (reference sequence). The CDR3 extends over 16 amino acids.

The J gene is TRBJ1-5, the V gene TRBV4-1; D not resolved. Germline lookup yields CDR1 MGHRA and CDR2 YSYEKL. CDR3 size: 17 residues. V lost 1 base to trimming and J lost 0 bases, with 13 bases between them. The CDR3 sequence is CASSQVPTEYSNQPQHF. CDR3 DNA sequence: TGCGCCAGCAGCCAAGTCCCCACAGAGTATAGCAATCAGCCCCAGCATTTT.

The rearrangement uses TRBV7-2 and TRBJ1-5; tentative D call: TRBD1 (5 bases). The CDR3 has 13 amino acids. CDR1 and CDR2 from the germline V gene are SGHTA and FQGNSA. V was shortened by 2 bases and J by 10 bases, with 12 bases between the two germline ends. This CDR3 is CASSLNVQGPQHF. The CDR3 coding sequence is TGTGCCAGCAGCTTAAACGTCCAGGGACCCCAGCATTTT.

V gene TRBV6-2 or TRBV6-3 combines with J gene TRBJ1-1, with D perhaps matching TRBD1 (5 bases). V lost 5 bases and J 0 bases, leaving 19 bases between the germline ends. This CDR3 has 17 amino acids. Germline V gives CDR1 MNHEY, CDR2 SVGEGT. CDR3 in DNA: TGTGCCAGCAGTGCGGGCAGTCGGGGGGAGATGAACACTGAAGCTTTCTTT. Translating it yields CASSAGSRGEMNTEAFF.

This clone was seen a handful of times. This chain uses TRBV19 with TRBJ1-2; D is unresolved. The CDR3 is 15 amino acids. CDR1 is LNHDA and CDR2 is SQIVND in the germline V gene (reference sequence). V dropped 3 bases and J dropped 5 bases, with 16 bases sitting between them. CDR3 sequence reads: CASSIEVPGSYGYTF. DNA for the CDR3: TGTGCCAGTAGTATCGAGGTACCGGGTAGTTATGGCTACACCTTC.

V is TRBV12-5 and J is TRBJ2-1, with 8 bases lining up with TRBD2. CDR3 length equals 13 residues. In germline, CDR1 is LGHNT, CDR2 FRNRAP. V dropped 6 bases and J dropped 7; count of bases not matched to a gene: 5. Written as DNA, the CDR3 is TGTGCTAGTGGGGCCGGGGGGGGGAATGAGCAGTTCTTC. It is translated as CASGAGGGNEQFF.